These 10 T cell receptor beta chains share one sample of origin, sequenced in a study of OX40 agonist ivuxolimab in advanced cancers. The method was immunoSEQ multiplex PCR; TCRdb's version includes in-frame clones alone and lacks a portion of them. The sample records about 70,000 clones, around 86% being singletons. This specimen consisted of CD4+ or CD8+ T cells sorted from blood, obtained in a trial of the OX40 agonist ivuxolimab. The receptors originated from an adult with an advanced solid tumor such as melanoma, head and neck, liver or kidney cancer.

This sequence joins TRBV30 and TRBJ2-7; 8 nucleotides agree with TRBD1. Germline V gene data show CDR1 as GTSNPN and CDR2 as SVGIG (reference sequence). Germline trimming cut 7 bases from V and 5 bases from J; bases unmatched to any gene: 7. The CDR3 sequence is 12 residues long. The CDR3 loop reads CAYRTGKNEQYF. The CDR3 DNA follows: TGTGCCTACAGGACAGGGAAGAACGAGCAGTACTTC.

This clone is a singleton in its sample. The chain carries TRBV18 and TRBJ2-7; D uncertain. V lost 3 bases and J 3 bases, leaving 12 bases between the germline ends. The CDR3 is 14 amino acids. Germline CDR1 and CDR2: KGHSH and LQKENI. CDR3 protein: CASSPTNLDYEQYF. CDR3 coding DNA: TGTGCCAGCTCACCTACAAACCTGGACTACGAGCAGTACTTC. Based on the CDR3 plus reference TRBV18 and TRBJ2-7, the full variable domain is NAGVMQNPRHLVRRRGQEARLRCSPMKGHSHVYWYRQLPEEGLKFMVYLQKENIIDESGMPKERFSAEFPKEGPSILRIQQVVRGDSAAYFCASSPTNLDYEQYFGPGTRLTVT.

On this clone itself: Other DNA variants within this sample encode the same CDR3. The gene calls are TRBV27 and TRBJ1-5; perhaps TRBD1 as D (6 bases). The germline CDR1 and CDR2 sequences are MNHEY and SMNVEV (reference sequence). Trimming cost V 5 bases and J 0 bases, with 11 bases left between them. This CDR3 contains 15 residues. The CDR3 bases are TGTGCCAGCAGTCCGGGACACCTTAGCAATCAGCCCCAGCATTTT. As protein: CASSPGHLSNQPQHF.

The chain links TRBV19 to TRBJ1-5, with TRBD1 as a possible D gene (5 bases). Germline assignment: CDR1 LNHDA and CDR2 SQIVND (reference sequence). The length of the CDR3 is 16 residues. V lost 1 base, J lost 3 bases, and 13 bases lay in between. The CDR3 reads CASSIGAGLINQPQHF. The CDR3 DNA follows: TGTGCCAGTAGTATAGGCGCAGGGCTTATCAATCAGCCCCAGCATTTT.

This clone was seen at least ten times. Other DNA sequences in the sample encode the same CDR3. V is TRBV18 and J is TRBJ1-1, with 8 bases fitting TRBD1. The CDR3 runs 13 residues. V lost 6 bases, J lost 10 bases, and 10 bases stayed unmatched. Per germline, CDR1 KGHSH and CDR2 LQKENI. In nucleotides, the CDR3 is TGTGCCAGCTCCCTCGACAGGGGAGGAGTAGCTTTCTTT. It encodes CASSLDRGGVAFF.

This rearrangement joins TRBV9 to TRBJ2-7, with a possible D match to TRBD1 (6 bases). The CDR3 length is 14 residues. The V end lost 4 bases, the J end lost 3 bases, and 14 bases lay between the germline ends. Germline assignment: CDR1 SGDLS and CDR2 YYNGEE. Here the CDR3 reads CASSPHRDLYEQYF. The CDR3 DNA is TGTGCCAGCAGCCCGCACAGGGATCTCTACGAGCAGTACTTC.

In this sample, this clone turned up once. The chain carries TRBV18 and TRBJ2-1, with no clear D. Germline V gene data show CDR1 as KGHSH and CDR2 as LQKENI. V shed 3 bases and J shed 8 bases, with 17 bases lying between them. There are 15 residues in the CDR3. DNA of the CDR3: TGTGCCAGCTCACCGCACCGGACCATAAGGGATGAGCAGTTCTTC. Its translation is CASSPHRTIRDEQFF.

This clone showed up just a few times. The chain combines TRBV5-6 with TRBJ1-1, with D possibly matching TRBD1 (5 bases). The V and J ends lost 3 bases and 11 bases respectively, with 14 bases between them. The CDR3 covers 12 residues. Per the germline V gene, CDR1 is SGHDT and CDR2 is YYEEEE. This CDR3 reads CASSSRDLVAFF. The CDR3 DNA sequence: TGTGCCAGCAGCTCCCGGGACCTGGTTGCTTTCTTT.

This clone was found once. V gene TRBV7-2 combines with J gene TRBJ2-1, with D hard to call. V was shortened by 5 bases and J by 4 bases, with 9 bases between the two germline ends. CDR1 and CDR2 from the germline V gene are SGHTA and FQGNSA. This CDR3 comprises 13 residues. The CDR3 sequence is CASSPGPYNEQFF. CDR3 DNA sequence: TGTGCCAGCAGCCCCGGCCCTTACAATGAGCAGTTCTTC.

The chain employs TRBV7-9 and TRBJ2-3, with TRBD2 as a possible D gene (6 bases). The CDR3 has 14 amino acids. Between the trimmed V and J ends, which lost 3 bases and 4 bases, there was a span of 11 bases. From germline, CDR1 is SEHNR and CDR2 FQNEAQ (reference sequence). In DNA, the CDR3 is TGTGCCAGCAGCTTGGAGGGGCGGCCAGATACGCAGTATTTT. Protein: CASSLEGRPDTQYF.